Listed below are T cell receptor beta chains from one sample, sequenced in a study of blood T cell repertoires in COVID-19. Here immunoSEQ multiplex PCR was the method, and the copy in TCRdb shows in-frame clones only, minus some. The profile shows 210,000 or so clones, approximately 81% of them singletons. The material sequenced was peripheral blood. Receptors were obtained from an elderly woman with acute or convalescent COVID-19. The CDR3 runs from the conserved cysteine through the conserved F or W. The D gene is left open where the match is weak. Size is stated for part of the rows, as once, few or many counts, or as a class when the clone is expanded.

D gene	V gene	J gene	clone size	CDR3 DNA	CDR3 protein
-	TRBV19	TRBJ2-1	-	TGTGCCAGTAGTAGTCAGAGGGGGGGAGGGAATGAGCAGTTCTTC	CASSSQRGGGNEQFF
TRBD2	TRBV7-3	TRBJ2-1	-	TGTGCCAGCAGCTTAGCGGGAGACTACAATGAGCAGTTCTTC	CASSLAGDYNEQFF
TRBD1	TRBV28	TRBJ1-2	-	TGTGCCAGCACCGGGACAGCGGTCCCGGAGGCGGGCTACACCTTC	CASTGTAVPEAGYTF
-	TRBV19	TRBJ1-5	-	TGTGCCAGTAGTATGGGGAGCGATCAGCCCCAGCATTTT	CASSMGSDQPQHF
-	TRBV10-3	TRBJ1-2	few	TGTGCCATCAGTCCGACGTCGGGGGCTAACTATGGCTACACCTTC	CAISPTSGANYGYTF
-	TRBV19	TRBJ2-5	-	TGTGCCAGTAGTATAGATTACACTAGGCAAGAGACCCAGTACTTC	CASSIDYTRQETQYF
-	TRBV10-3	TRBJ2-1	-	TGTGCCATAACCGGGACAAGCTCCTACAATGAGCAGTTCTTC	CAITGTSSYNEQFF
TRBD2	TRBV3-1/TRBV3-2	TRBJ2-3	-	TGTGCCAGCAGCTTACTTTTAGCGGGAGGGGGCACAGATACGCAGTATTTT	CASSLLLAGGGTDTQYF
TRBD1	TRBV19	TRBJ1-2	-	TGTGCCAGTAGTACGACCGGGACAGGGACTGACTATGGCTACACCTTC	CASSTTGTGTDYGYTF
-	TRBV24-1	TRBJ1-2	few	TGTGCCACCAGTGACTCAGATTTCTATGGCTACACCTTC	CATSDSDFYGYTF
-	TRBV30	TRBJ1-2	-	TGTGCCTGGAGAAGTCTGGCAGAAAGCTACACCTTC	CAWRSLAESYTF
-	TRBV19	TRBJ1-1	once	TGTGCCAGTAGTATGGCGGGAATAGTGAACACTGAAGCTTTCTTT	CASSMAGIVNTEAFF
TRBD1	TRBV5-4	TRBJ2-2	once	TGTGCCAGCTCGACAGGGGGCGCAACGAACACCGGGGAGCTGTTTTTT	CASSTGGATNTGELFF
-	TRBV5-4	TRBJ2-3	once	TGTGCCAGCAGCTTGTACGGAGATACGCAGTATTTT	CASSLYGDTQYF
TRBD2	TRBV5-4	TRBJ2-2	-	TGTGCCAGCAGCTCGAGTAGCGGGAGTTTAAGCGGCACCGGGGAGCTGTTTTTT	CASSSSSGSLSGTGELFF
-	TRBV12-3/TRBV12-4	TRBJ1-2	-	TGTGCCAGCGGAAATACAGGGTATGATGGCTACACCTTC	CASGNTGYDGYTF
-	TRBV21-1	TRBJ2-5	few	TGTGCCAGCAGCAAAGAGGGACAGAAGGGGACCCAGTACTTC	CASSKEGQKGTQYF
TRBD2	TRBV11-3	TRBJ2-5	-	TGTGCCAGCAGCTCTGGACTAGCGGGAGGCCCATCCCAAGAGACCCAGTACTTC	CASSSGLAGGPSQETQYF
-	TRBV4-3	TRBJ2-3	-	TGCGCCAGCAGCCAGGCTAGCACGAATACGCAGTATTTT	CASSQASTNTQYF
TRBD1	TRBV7-8	TRBJ2-3	-	TGTGCCAGCAGCCGAGGGACAGGCACAGATACGCAGTATTTT	CASSRGTGTDTQYF
-	TRBV12-5	TRBJ2-5	-	TGTGCTAGTGGTTCTGGGTGGGGGCACCAAGAGACCCAGTACTTC	CASGSGWGHQETQYF
-	TRBV29-1	TRBJ1-2	-	TGCAGCGTTGGCGATGAGGTGATGGGCTACACCTTC	CSVGDEVMGYTF
TRBD1	TRBV7-8	TRBJ1-2	-	TGTGCCAGCAGCTTTTCATCGGGACAGGGTGGTAATGGCTACACCTTC	CASSFSSGQGGNGYTF
-	TRBV28	TRBJ2-1	-	TGTGCCAGCAGTCCGAAGGGCAGGGCATCGAGCTCCTACAATGAGCAGTTCTTC	CASSPKGRASSSYNEQFF
-	TRBV6-6	TRBJ1-3	once	TGTGCCAGCAGTTACGATTGGACAGAACAAGGAAACACCATATATTTT	CASSYDWTEQGNTIYF
-	TRBV3-1/TRBV3-2	TRBJ2-1	-	TGTGCCAGCAGCCCCAAGAGGGCTGCCGAGCAGTTCTTC	CASSPKRAAEQFF
TRBD1	TRBV28	TRBJ2-1	-	TGTGCCAGCAGTTCCTGGGACAGGGGAAATGAGCAGTTCTTC	CASSSWDRGNEQFF
-	TRBV21-1	TRBJ2-7	-	TGTGCCAGCAGTCAATACGGGACCTACGAGCAGTACTTC	CASSQYGTYEQYF
-	TRBV6-6	TRBJ1-1	-	TGTGCCAGCAGTTACCCCGAGGGAAGCACTGAAGCTTTCTTT	CASSYPEGSTEAFF
-	TRBV2	TRBJ2-1	-	TGTGCCAGCAGGAGATATACTAGCACGGACAATGAGCAGTTCTTC	CASRRYTSTDNEQFF
-	TRBV7-8	TRBJ1-1	-	TGTGCCAGCAGCTCACAGATGAACACTGAAGCTTTCTTT	CASSSQMNTEAFF
TRBD2	TRBV9	TRBJ2-2	few	TGTGCCAGCCCGCATTCCGGGGGGGGAAACACCGGGGAGCTGTTTTTT	CASPHSGGGNTGELFF
TRBD1	TRBV10-2	TRBJ2-7	-	TGCGCCAGCAGCGGGACAGGTTACGAGCAGTACTTC	CASSGTGYEQYF
-	TRBV6-1	TRBJ2-4	-	TGTGCCAGCAGTGAATCAGGGATTAAGGGCATTCAGTACTTC	CASSESGIKGIQYF
TRBD1	TRBV7-9	TRBJ2-7	-	TGTGCCAGCTTAGATGGGAGAGCGGGACAGGGAAGCGAGCAGTACTTC	CASLDGRAGQGSEQYF
-	TRBV7-2	TRBJ1-1	-	TGTGCCAGCAGCGGGGAGGCCTTGAACACTGAAGCTTTCTTT	CASSGEALNTEAFF
TRBD1	TRBV3-1/TRBV3-2	TRBJ1-5	-	TGTGCCAGCAGTCAGACAGGGCGCAATCAGCCCCAGCATTTT	CASSQTGRNQPQHF
-	TRBV3-1/TRBV3-2	TRBJ1-1	-	TGTGCCAGCAGCCCCCGCGACGGACAAGGAATACGGAACACTGAAGCTTTCTTT	CASSPRDGQGIRNTEAFF
-	TRBV11-2	TRBJ1-1	-	TGTGCCAGCAGCTTAAGTCCCACAGGTGAAGCTTTCTTT	CASSLSPTGEAFF
-	TRBV9	TRBJ1-5	-	TGTGCCAGCAGCGCCGGCGGACAGATTAATCAGCCCCAGCATTTT	CASSAGGQINQPQHF